These 9 T cell receptor beta chains were all obtained from the same sample, sequenced in a study of shared clonotypes between healthy human individuals. Only in-frame clones appear in the TCRdb table, and some are missing; sequencing was by immunoSEQ multiplex PCR. The sample lists about 480,000 clones, around 74% occurring once. The sequenced sample consisted of PBMCs. The receptors were sampled from a woman aged 40-49 years in good health. Some clones in this sample may be carry-over from other donors' samples.

The chain uses TRBV30 and TRBJ2-1, with TRBD2 identical over 7 bases. Germline CDR1 and CDR2: GTSNPN and SVGIG (reference sequence). This CDR3 is 14 amino acids long. The V and J ends lost 7 bases and 7 bases, in that order; junction bases with no gene match: 13. The CDR3 bases are TGTGCCTTCCAAAGAGGCGGGAGATATAATGAGCAGTTCTTC. It specifies CAFQRGGRYNEQFF.

This clone was found a few times. V is TRBV7-2 and J is TRBJ2-5, with no clear D. Germline CDR1 and CDR2: SGHTA and FQGNSA. V lost 3 bases and J 3 bases, leaving 14 bases between the germline ends. There are 15 residues in the CDR3. Written as DNA, the CDR3 is TGTGCCAGCAGCTTTAACTATGGCCTCGAAGAGACCCAGTACTTC. It codes for CASSFNYGLEETQYF.

In this sample, this clone turned up once. The chain couples TRBV5-4 to TRBJ2-3, with a possible D match to TRBD1 (6 bases). Germline V gene data show CDR1 as SGHNT and CDR2 as YYREEE (reference sequence). CDR3 length: 15 residues. V was pared by 4 bases and J by 5 bases, with 17 bases between. The CDR3 DNA reads TGTGCCAGCAGCGCCAGGGGCGGAACGGGAGATACGCAGTATTTT. Protein: CASSARGGTGDTQYF.

This rearrangement joins TRBV18 to TRBJ2-1; 11 nucleotides line up with TRBD2. The germline CDR1 and CDR2 sequences are KGHSH and LQKENI. The V and J ends lost 2 bases and 0 bases, in that order; junction bases with no gene match: 3. The CDR3 is made up of 17 amino acids. This chain's CDR3 is CASSPSLAGGSYNEQFF. Here the CDR3 DNA reads TGTGCCAGCTCACCATCGCTAGCGGGGGGCTCCTACAATGAGCAGTTCTTC.

The rearrangement uses TRBV27 and TRBJ2-7, with 11 bases fitting TRBD1. CDR1 MNHEY and CDR2 SMNVEV come from the germline V gene (reference sequence). This CDR3 has 15 amino acids. V shed 3 bases, J shed 6 bases, and the junction held 7 bases outside the gene matches. Here the CDR3 reads CASSFHGQGASEQYF. CDR3 sequence (DNA): TGTGCCAGCAGTTTCCATGGACAGGGGGCGAGCGAGCAGTACTTC.

This chain joins TRBV5-1 and TRBJ2-1; D call uncertain. The V gene lost 1 base and the J gene lost 2 bases, with 4 bases spanning the gap. This CDR3 is built from 13 residues. CDR1 and CDR2 (germline): SGHRS, YFSETQ. The CDR3 sequence is CASSLSTYNEQFF. The CDR3 nucleotides are TGCGCCAGCAGCTTGTCGACCTACAATGAGCAGTTCTTC.

J is TRBJ1-1 and V is TRBV18; possible D gene TRBD1, 6 bases. Germline V lookup: CDR1 KGHSH, CDR2 LQKENI. This CDR3 has 16 amino acids. The V end was cut by 2 bases, the J end by 2 bases, with 15 bases between. In nucleotides, the CDR3 is TGTGCCAGCTCACCAGGACGGGACAACAAAAACACTGAAGCTTTCTTT. Protein sequence: CASSPGRDNKNTEAFF.

The rearrangement joins TRBV4-2 to TRBJ2-5; 10 bases agree with TRBD1. CDR1 is LGHNA, CDR2 YNFKEQ, per germline. This CDR3 spans 17 amino acids. V shed 0 bases and J 2 bases; nucleotides not matched to a gene: 6. CDR3 region: CASSQDPGQGVQETQYF. The CDR3 DNA reads TGTGCCAGCAGCCAAGATCCCGGACAGGGGGTACAAGAGACCCAGTACTTC.

V is TRBV4-3 and J is TRBJ2-1; D unclear. This CDR3 comprises 14 residues. CDR1 LGHNA and CDR2 YSLEER come from the germline V gene. V was pared by 0 bases and J by 9 bases, with 12 bases between. The CDR3 is CASSQDVARGEQFF. In nucleotides, the CDR3 is TGCGCCAGCAGCCAAGATGTTGCAAGAGGTGAGCAGTTCTTC.